This paragraph covers one T cell receptor beta chain sequence. This record belongs to a study of blood T cell repertoires in COVID-19. Study-wide background: Both acute and convalescent COVID-19 samples were obtained from the United States, Italy and Spain.

The method was immunoSEQ multiplex PCR; TCRdb's version includes in-frame clones alone and lacks a portion of them. Among hundreds of thousands of clones listed, approximately 90% were seen once. Before being deemed recovered, Cohort 3 donors had two negative PCRs, clearance, or symptom resolution. Germline CDR1 and CDR2: SGHTA and FQGTGA. The V segment lost 5 bases and the J segment 5 bases; nucleotides outside the gene matches: 10. This CDR3 contains 16 residues. Sequencing input: PBMCs or T cells enriched from blood (not recorded which). The sequence was obtained from a man younger than 35 who had recovered from COVID-19. V gene TRBV7-3 combines with J gene TRBJ2-2; 8 nucleotides line up with TRBD2. The CDR3 protein is CASSPPGGAGTGELFF. As DNA, the CDR3 is TGTGCCAGCAGCCCCCCGGGGGGGGCAGGGACCGGGGAGCTGTTTTTT.